This TCR beta chain was identified during a study of post-analysis software for immune sequencing data. A word on this clonotype: The antigen is undetermined.

Study-level findings and limits: There were five TRBV segments more frequent in patients than controls, and TRBV5-6, TRBV5-1 and TRBV20-1 were among them.

CDR1 SGHTA and CDR2 FQGNSA come from the germline V gene. The V end lost 3 bases, the J end lost 4 bases, and 26 bases lay between the germline ends. The CDR3 has 19 residues. TCR beta libraries were prepared from cDNA with unique molecular identifiers. MiXCR was run by TCRdb on the PCR reads, yielding one entry per CDR3 protein. The table records hundreds of thousands of distinct CDR3 sequences, around 60% of them present only once. This chain uses TRBV7-2 with TRBJ2-3, with TRBD1 as a possible D gene (6 bases). Material for sequencing was blood. The TCR comes from a girl aged 2-10 years with multiple sclerosis. The CDR3 DNA reads TGTGCCAGCAGCTTCGCCTTGTCCCTTGACAGGACTCCCCCAGATACGCAGTATTTT. Its protein is CASSFALSLDRTPPDTQYF.